The next 14 T cell receptor beta chains were all read from a single sample in a study of blood T cell repertoires in COVID-19. TCRdb keeps only in-frame clones here, not all; method: immunoSEQ multiplex PCR. The sample records more than 60,000 clones, 86% being singletons. Sample: peripheral blood. These TCRs come from an elderly man with COVID-19, enrolled during active disease.

This clone appeared a single time. The chain employs TRBV11-2 and TRBJ1-1; D may be TRBD1 (5 bases). The germline V and J ends were trimmed by 5 bases and 4 bases, with 17 bases remaining between them. The CDR3 consists of 15 residues. The germline V gene encodes CDR1 SGHAT and CDR2 FQNNGV. CDR3 loop: CASSALDIITTEAFF. The CDR3 DNA reads TGTGCCAGCAGCGCTTTGGACATTATCACCACTGAAGCTTTCTTT.

In its sample, this clone was seen a few times. V and J are TRBV7-2 and TRBJ2-1, with 8 bases fitting TRBD2. The CDR3 runs 16 residues. Germline lookup yields CDR1 SGHTA and CDR2 FQGNSA. J was trimmed by 3 bases and V by 2 bases; bases with no gene match: 6. The CDR3 loop is CASSLSLGTSYNEQFF. Written as DNA, the CDR3 is TGTGCCAGCAGCTTAAGTCTAGGGACTAGCTACAATGAGCAGTTCTTC.

J is TRBJ2-3 and V is TRBV2, with 8 bases fitting TRBD2. This CDR3 comprises 18 residues. Germline values: CDR1 SNHLY, CDR2 FYNNEI. V lost 4 bases and J lost 2; bases outside the gene matches: 14. CDR3 sequence reads: CASSGAVVAGLNTDTQYF. The CDR3 bases are TGTGCCAGCAGTGGCGCGGTGGTAGCGGGGCTGAACACAGATACGCAGTATTTT. Complete variable domain (other parts from reference TRBV2 and TRBJ2-3): EPEVTQTPSHQVTQMGQEVILRCVPISNHLYFYWYRQILGQKVEFLVSFYNNEISEKSEIFDDQFSVERPDGSNFTLKIRSTKLEDSAMYFCASSGAVVAGLNTDTQYFGPGTRLTVL.

This clone was seen only once. Sequence at one end of the junction differs from germline and may be a read error. V gene TRBV12-3 or TRBV12-4 combines with J gene TRBJ2-7, with a tentative D call TRBD1 (5 bases). This CDR3 contains 13 residues. In DNA, the CDR3 is TGTGCCAGCACTTTAGGGCAGGGCGGCGAGCAGTACTTC. Translated: CASTLGQGGEQYF.

This clone came up once. The chain is built from TRBV2 and TRBJ1-1; D possibly corresponds to TRBD1 (5 bases). The CDR3 runs to 15 residues. Between the trimmed V and J ends, which lost 4 bases and 8 bases, there was a span of 20 bases. Germline V CDR1 and CDR2: SNHLY, FYNNEI. The CDR3 DNA is TGTGCCAGCAGTGGAACCGGGGGGGGTAGAGGAGAAGCTTTCTTT. This translates into CASSGTGGGRGEAFF.

The chain joins TRBV7-2 to TRBJ2-7, with 12 bases lining up with TRBD2. The V and J ends lost 1 base and 4 bases, in that order; junction bases with no gene match: 8. The CDR3 totals 17 residues. CDR1 and CDR2 from the germline V gene are SGHTA and FQGNSA. DNA of the CDR3: TGTGCCAGCAGCTTAGACGCGGGGCTAGCGGGGGGGTACGAGCAGTACTTC. Translation gives CASSLDAGLAGGYEQYF.

This clone occurred once. V and J are TRBV19 and TRBJ1-2, with D possibly TRBD1 on 6 matching bases. V was trimmed by 9 bases and J by 5 bases, leaving 16 bases between them. Germline V gene sequence: CDR1 LNHDA, CDR2 SQIVND (reference sequence). The CDR3 length is 13 residues. CDR3 bases: TGTGCCAGCTCTAAAACAGGGCCATATGGCTACACCTTC. Translating gives CASSKTGPYGYTF.

The chain has TRBV9 and TRBJ1-2, with a weak D call TRBD1 (5 bases). CDR3 length equals 15 residues. Germline CDR1 SGDLS, CDR2 YYNGEE. The ends were cut back, 0 bases at V and 2 bases at J, with 11 bases in the middle. CDR3 amino acids: CASSVAWQGNYGYTF. The CDR3 coding sequence is TGTGCCAGCAGCGTAGCTTGGCAGGGAAACTATGGCTACACCTTC.

CDR3 sequence (DNA): TGTGCCAGCAGTCCAATCTCCTCGGACAGGGGGCTCTACGAGCAGTACTTC. Translation gives CASSPISSDRGLYEQYF. The chain is built from TRBV28 and TRBJ2-7, with 11 bases identical to TRBD1. V gave up 5 bases and J gave up 3 bases; unmatched junction bases: 12. Germline-derived CDR1 and CDR2 are MDHEN and SYDVKM. This CDR3 is built from 17 residues.

The chain carries TRBV6-4 and TRBJ2-2; D might be TRBD1 (6 bases). This CDR3 comprises 13 residues. CDR1 and CDR2 from the germline V gene are MRHNA and SNTAGT. Trimming left V 5 bases short and J 6 bases short, with 10 bases between. In DNA, the CDR3 is TGTGCCAGCAGTCCAGGGGAATCCGGGGAGCTGTTTTTT. Its translation is CASSPGESGELFF.

The chain has TRBV19 and TRBJ1-1; the D is unclear. The CDR3 loop spans 14 amino acids. The germline V gene encodes CDR1 LNHDA and CDR2 SQIVND (reference sequence). Trimming removed 3 bases at V and 0 bases at J, with 8 bases between. The CDR3 is CASSILTVNTEAFF. The CDR3 DNA sequence: TGTGCCAGTAGTATCCTAACAGTGAACACTGAAGCTTTCTTT.

The gene calls are TRBV4-2 and TRBJ2-3; D remains ambiguous. There are 13 residues in the CDR3. V was shortened by 1 base and J by 4 bases, with 6 bases between the two germline ends. Germline V gene data show CDR1 as LGHNA and CDR2 as YNFKEQ. CDR3 in amino acids: CASSQGLSDTQYF. The CDR3 bases are TGTGCCAGCAGCCAAGGGCTCTCAGATACGCAGTATTTT.

The rearrangement uses TRBV11-2 and TRBJ2-2; the match to TRBD1 covers 7 bases. V gave up 2 bases and J gave up 6 bases; unmatched junction bases: 6. This CDR3 region has 15 residues. The germline gives CDR1 SGHAT, CDR2 FQNNGV. The CDR3 sequence is CASSLNGQGAGELFF. The CDR3 region has the DNA TGTGCCAGCAGCTTAAATGGCCAGGGGGCCGGGGAGCTGTTTTTT.

A few counts support this clone. The V and J genes are TRBV19 and TRBJ1-3; TRBD1 might be the D (6 bases). The germline CDR1 and CDR2 sequences are LNHDA and SQIVND (reference sequence). The CDR3 has 14 residues. The V and J ends lost 1 base and 5 bases respectively, with 9 bases between them. The CDR3 loop reads CASSIVDSRNTIYF. CDR3 nucleotide sequence: TGTGCCAGTAGTATAGTGGACAGCCGAAACACCATATATTTT.